The source of this T cell receptor beta chain is a study of OX40 agonist ivuxolimab in advanced cancers. Turning to the study itself: Patients receiving dose escalation had hepatocellular carcinoma, melanoma, renal cell or head and neck cancer. Antecedent anti-PD-1, anti-PD-L1 or anti-CTLA-4 therapy was permissible, with approximately 44% having received some.

In regard to this clone: The antigen is undetermined.

Cycle 7 day 1, cycle 4 day 1, and baseline were the timepoints at which blood was sampled. The data were produced by immunoSEQ multiplex PCR, yet TCRdb's version contains in-frame clones alone and is incomplete. The data show about 110,000 clones, approximately 90% seen once. Study observations and caveats: Expanded clones belonging to CD8+ T cells outnumbered, on average, those of CD4+.

Germline assignment: CDR1 SGHAT and CDR2 FQNNGV. CDR3 length: 17 residues. After removal of 5 bases from V and 4 bases from J, the junction contained 13 bases not matched to a gene. The chain joins TRBV11-2 to TRBJ2-3, with 9 nucleotides matching TRBD1. The TCR originated in an adult with an advanced solid tumor such as melanoma, head and neck, liver or kidney cancer. The source was CD4+ or CD8+ T cells sorted from blood, collected in a trial of the OX40 agonist ivuxolimab. CDR3 coding DNA: TGTGCCAGCAGCCCCCCTTCCGGGACAGGGCAGTCAGATACGCAGTATTTT. Amino acid sequence: CASSPPSGTGQSDTQYF.